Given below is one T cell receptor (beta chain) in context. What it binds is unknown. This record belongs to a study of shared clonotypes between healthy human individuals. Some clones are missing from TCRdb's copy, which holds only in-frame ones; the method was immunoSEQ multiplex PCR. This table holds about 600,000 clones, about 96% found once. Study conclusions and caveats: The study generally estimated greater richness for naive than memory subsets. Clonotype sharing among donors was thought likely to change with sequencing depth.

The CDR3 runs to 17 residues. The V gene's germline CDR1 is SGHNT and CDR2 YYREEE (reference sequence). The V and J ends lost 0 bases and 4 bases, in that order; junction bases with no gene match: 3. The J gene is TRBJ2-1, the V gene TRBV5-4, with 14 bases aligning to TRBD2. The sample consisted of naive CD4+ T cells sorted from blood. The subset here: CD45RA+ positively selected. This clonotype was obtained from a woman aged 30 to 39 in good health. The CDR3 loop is CASSLGLAGGGYNEQFF. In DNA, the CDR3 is TGTGCCAGCAGCTTGGGACTAGCGGGAGGGGGATACAATGAGCAGTTCTTC.